What follows are 13 T cell receptor beta chains derived from one specimen sequenced in a study of blood T cell repertoires in COVID-19. Repertoires were generated with immunoSEQ multiplex PCR, while TCRdb's copy carries only in-frame clones and drops some. The sample carries roughly 400,000 clones, about 90% recorded once. Sample: PBMCs or T cells enriched from blood (not recorded which). Receptors originate from a young man who had recovered from COVID-19.

The chain couples TRBV5-1 to TRBJ1-4; 10 nucleotides agree with TRBD1. CDR1 is SGHRS, CDR2 YFSETQ, per germline. The CDR3 is 14 amino acids. The V segment lost 4 bases and the J segment 7 bases; nucleotides outside the gene matches: 4. The CDR3 protein is CASSRDRGGEKLFF. The CDR3 nucleotides read TGCGCCAGCAGCCGGGACAGGGGAGGTGAAAAACTGTTTTTT.

The rearrangement links TRBV10-1 to TRBJ1-6, with D possibly matching TRBD1 (5 bases). This CDR3 comprises 15 residues. Germline CDR1 and CDR2: WNHNN and SYGVQD (reference sequence). V was clipped by 5 bases and J by 10 bases, with 18 bases between them. The CDR3 DNA is TGCGCCAGCAGTCTTCACGCCGGGGGGGAATCACCCCTCCACTTT. It translates to CASSLHAGGESPLHF.

The V call is TRBV5-6, the J call TRBJ2-3; no reliable D call. Trimming shortened V by 1 base and J by 6 bases, and 15 bases separated the two germline ends. The CDR3 is 15 residues long. Germline V gene data show CDR1 as SGHDT and CDR2 as YYEEEE. The CDR3 loop is CASSLYVRPGDTQYF. The CDR3 coding sequence is TGTGCCAGCAGCTTGTATGTCCGTCCCGGGGATACGCAGTATTTT.

The chain uses TRBV7-9 and TRBJ1-1; D is possibly TRBD1 (6 bases). Germline CDR1 SEHNR, CDR2 FQNEAQ (reference sequence). V lost 5 bases to trimming and J lost 5 bases, with 15 bases between them. This CDR3 has 14 residues. The CDR3 DNA sequence: TGTGCCAGCAGCCGATCCAGGGGTTTAACTGAAGCTTTCTTT. It yields the protein CASSRSRGLTEAFF.

The chain joins TRBV12-5 to TRBJ1-1, with no clear D. Germline CDR1 and CDR2: LGHNT and FRNRAP. This CDR3 comprises 16 residues. V lost 0 bases, J lost 1 base, and 12 bases lay in between. The CDR3 DNA reads as TGTGCTAGTGGTTTGGTACTCGAGTCAGGGAACACTGAAGCTTTCTTT. Its translation: CASGLVLESGNTEAFF.

The CDR3, as DNA: TGTGCCAGCGCTCAGAGACAGGGTTACGGCTACACCTTC. Translation gives CASAQRQGYGYTF. V usage is TRBV28 and J usage is TRBJ1-2; 7 bases fit TRBD1. This CDR3 is built from 13 residues. Germline CDR1 and CDR2: MDHEN and SYDVKM. V was clipped by 8 bases and J by 8 bases; unmatched bases: 11.

CDR3 DNA sequence: TGTGCCAGCAGTAGAACCCGGGACAGTCCCTACGAGCAGTACTTC. Translating gives CASSRTRDSPYEQYF. V is TRBV6-5 and J is TRBJ2-7; 7 nucleotides agree with TRBD1. Germline assignment: CDR1 MNHEY and CDR2 SVGAGI. Losses at the gene ends were 5 bases for V and 2 bases for J; bases not matched to a gene: 9. The CDR3 consists of 15 residues.

The rearrangement joins TRBV7-9 to TRBJ2-7; D perhaps matches TRBD2 (6 bases). The CDR3 is 16 amino acids. CDR1 is SEHNR and CDR2 is FQNEAQ in the germline V gene (reference sequence). V dropped 4 bases and J dropped 5 bases, with 21 bases sitting between them. The CDR3 sequence: CASSSLLYGSRNEQYF. The CDR3 DNA reads TGTGCCAGCAGCTCGCTCTTATACGGGAGCCGGAACGAGCAGTACTTC. The complete variable domain, with remaining parts taken from reference TRBV7-9 and TRBJ2-7, reads DTGVSQNPRHKITKRGQNVTFRCDPISEHNRLYWYRQTLGQGPEFLTYFQNEAQLEKSRLLSDRFSAERPKGSFSTLEIQRTEQGDSAMYLCASSSLLYGSRNEQYFGPGTRLTVT.

This clone was seen once. This chain links TRBV5-1 with TRBJ1-2; 10 nucleotides agree with TRBD1. CDR3 length equals 15 residues. Germline V gives CDR1 SGHRS, CDR2 YFSETQ. V shed 5 bases and J 3 bases; nucleotides not matched to a gene: 7. The chain's CDR3 is CASSEGQGRDYGYTF. CDR3 in DNA: TGCGCCAGCAGTGAGGGACAGGGGAGGGACTATGGCTACACCTTC.

The genes are TRBV2 and TRBJ1-2; 7 bases map to TRBD1. Per germline, CDR1 SNHLY and CDR2 FYNNEI. The length of the CDR3 is 13 residues. J lost 5 bases, V lost 4 bases, and 4 bases had no gene match. The CDR3 DNA follows: TGTGCCAGCAGTGCCGGGACAGAATATGGCTACACCTTC. Translated: CASSAGTEYGYTF. The entire variable domain, with the rest obtained from reference TRBV2 and TRBJ1-2, is as follows: EPEVTQTPSHQVTQMGQEVILRCVPISNHLYFYWYRQILGQKVEFLVSFYNNEISEKSEIFDDQFSVERPDGSNFTLKIRSTKLEDSAMYFCASSAGTEYGYTFGSGTRLTVV.

The gene calls are TRBV2 and TRBJ2-7; 12 bases align to TRBD2. The CDR3 has 15 amino acids. The ends lost 3 bases at V and 7 bases at J; junction bases unmatched: 7. Germline lookup yields CDR1 SNHLY and CDR2 FYNNEI. Written as DNA, the CDR3 is TGTGCCAGCAGTGATGCTAGCGGGAGGGCAGGTGAGCAGTACTTC. This gives the protein CASSDASGRAGEQYF.

In this sample, this clone turned up once. The V and J genes are TRBV2 and TRBJ2-6; no definite D call. Deletions cut 5 bases from V and 0 bases from J, with 5 bases between. This CDR3 is 14 amino acids long. The V gene's germline CDR1 is SNHLY and CDR2 FYNNEI. CDR3: CASSTRSGANVLTF. CDR3 coding DNA: TGTGCCAGCAGTACTCGCTCTGGGGCCAACGTCCTGACTTTC.

This chain links TRBV28 with TRBJ1-2; 8 bases match TRBD1. This CDR3 is 14 amino acids long. J gave up 7 bases and V 5 bases, and 9 bases lay outside the gene matches. CDR1 and CDR2 from the germline V gene are MDHEN and SYDVKM. The CDR3: CASSLGQGSSGYTF. CDR3 coding DNA: TGTGCCAGCAGTCTAGGACAGGGTTCATCTGGCTACACCTTC.